This TCR beta chain emerged from a study of T cell clusters in autoimmune cytopenias. Study findings and constraints: Healthy donors had roughly 2.9-fold more exclusive TRB clusters than active autoimmune hepatitis patients. TRB repertoire shifts in secondary cytopenia and chronic lymphocytic leukemia mostly reflected lymphoma, not autoimmunity.

TRB amplification used approximately 250 ng of peripheral blood genomic DNA. This CDR3 spans 17 amino acids. Germline CDR1 is SGHKS and CDR2 is YYEKEE (reference sequence). TRB rearrangements were amplified by touch-down multiplex PCR with mixed TRB-A/B primers. TCRdb reprocessed the multiplex PCR reads; each CDR3 protein has one entry and no DNA is given. The sample table sets out 2,500 to 3,000 distinct CDR3 sequences. A word on this clonotype: The antigen is unknown.

This receptor was obtained from a human donor with an autoimmune cytopenia or autoimmune hepatitis (not recorded which). The rearrangement uses TRBV5-5 and TRBJ2-7; checking the TCRdb D call of TRBD1 is not possible without DNA. The sample consisted of peripheral blood. The CDR3 sequence: CASSLTGVQGSSYEQYF. The full variable domain, rest sourced from reference TRBV5-5 and TRBJ2-7, is DAGVTQSPTHLIKTRGQQVTLRCSPISGHKSVSWYQQVLGQGPQFIFQYYEKEERGRGNFPDRFSARQFPNYSSELNVNALLLGDSALYLCASSLTGVQGSSYEQYFGPGTRLTVT.